This is a list of T cell receptor beta chains from one sample in a study of early T cells in non-severe SARS-CoV-2 infection. TCRdb fed the 5' RACE reads into MiXCR, producing one record per CDR3 protein. The table includes some 49,000 distinct CDR3 sequences, 12% detected once. The specimen sequenced was whole blood. All receptors come from an adult who was a healthcare worker with PCR-confirmed SARS-CoV-2 infection or an uninfected control (not recorded which). CDR3s include the opening cysteine and the closing phenylalanine or tryptophan. A D gene is named only where the DNA matches it firmly. Size tells how often a clone was seen (once, few, many) or the class of an expanded clone, and some rows leave it out.

V	size	length	D	J	CDR3	DNA
TRBV20-1	few	11	-	TRBJ2-1	CSEGEGDEQFF	TGCAGTGAAGGTGAAGGAGATGAGCAGTTCTTC
TRBV14	many	13	-	TRBJ1-1	CASSRQLNTEAFF	TGTGCCAGCAGCCGGCAGTTGAACACTGAAGCTTTCTTT
TRBV20-1	many	14	TRBD2	TRBJ2-3	CSAALAGGGDTQYF	TGCAGTGCTGCGCTAGCGGGAGGGGGAGATACGCAGTATTTT
TRBV24-1	-	16	-	TRBJ2-1	CATSDLRSSSYNEQFF	TGTGCCACCAGTGATCTCAGGAGTAGCTCCTACAATGAGCAGTTCTTC
TRBV9	-	13	TRBD1	TRBJ1-5	CASSVSGGQPQHF	TGTGCCAGCAGCGTATCAGGGGGTCAGCCCCAGCATTTT
TRBV19	many	15	TRBD1	TRBJ2-7	CASSVTGTGRHEQYF	TGTGCCAGTAGCGTCACCGGGACAGGGCGCCACGAGCAGTACTTC
TRBV28	few	15	TRBD1	TRBJ1-5	CASRETGVSNQPQHF	TGTGCCAGCAGGGAAACAGGGGTCAGCAATCAGCCCCAGCATTTT
TRBV7-8	few	15	-	TRBJ2-1	CASSDLGGPDNEQFF	TGTGCCAGCAGCGATCTGGGGGGACCAGACAATGAGCAGTTCTTC
TRBV15	-	13	-	TRBJ2-1	CATSRDLAGRVFF	TGTGCCACCAGCAGAGATCTCGCTGGAAGGGTGTTCTTC
TRBV20-1	few	14	-	TRBJ2-7	CSAWRGSSSYEQYF	TGCAGTGCTTGGCGGGGCAGCAGCTCCTACGAGCAGTACTTC
TRBV7-8	many	14	-	TRBJ2-2	CASSLDPVPGELFF	TGTGCCAGCAGCTTGGACCCCGTCCCCGGGGAGCTGTTTTTT
TRBV28	few	13	-	TRBJ1-1	CASSLQDIREAFF	TGTGCCAGCAGTTTACAAGACATCCGAGAGGCTTTCTTT
TRBV7-3	-	14	TRBD1	TRBJ2-2	CASSSRQGTGELFF	TGTGCCAGCAGCTCTAGACAGGGAACCGGGGAGCTGTTTTTT
TRBV18	few	14	-	TRBJ1-6	CASSPDSYNSPLHF	TGTGCCAGCTCACCGGACAGTTATAATTCACCCCTCCACTTT
TRBV24-1	many	14	-	TRBJ2-1	CATSDLPWSSQQFF	TGTGCCACCAGTGATTTGCCCTGGTCGTCTCAGCAGTTCTTC
TRBV5-4	many	14	TRBD2	TRBJ2-1	CASSSIREGNEQFF	TGTGCCAGCAGCTCGATCCGGGAGGGCAATGAGCAGTTCTTC
TRBV9	many	13	-	TRBJ1-1	CASSVEGGTEAFF	TGTGCCAGCAGCGTAGAAGGGGGAACTGAAGCTTTCTTT
TRBV7-6	few	15	-	TRBJ2-2	CASSLGASNGGELFF	TGTGCCAGCAGCTTAGGAGCTAGCAATGGCGGGGAGCTGTTTTTT
TRBV11-2	many	12	-	TRBJ2-3	CASRGLGDTQYF	TGTGCCAGCAGAGGCCTAGGGGATACGCAGTATTTT
TRBV11-2	-	16	-	TRBJ2-7	CASSLGANSLSYEQYF	TGTGCCAGCAGCTTAGGGGCTAACTCCCTCTCCTACGAGCAGTACTTC
TRBV6-5	few	15	TRBD2	TRBJ2-1	CASSYAGVWNNEQFF	TGTGCCAGCAGTTACGCGGGAGTCTGGAACAATGAGCAGTTCTTC
TRBV20-1	many	13	-	TRBJ1-5	CSARVLANQPQHF	TGCAGTGCTAGAGTTCTGGCTAATCAGCCCCAGCATTTT
TRBV11-2	medium-sized	15	-	TRBJ2-3	CASSLGVVGTDTQYF	TGTGCCAGCAGCTTAGGGGTTGTAGGCACGGATACGCAGTATTTT
TRBV10-3	few	13	TRBD1	TRBJ1-1	CAISHDRATEAFF	TGTGCCATCAGTCACGACAGGGCCACTGAAGCTTTCTTT
TRBV20-1	few	12	-	TRBJ2-1	CSAREGPREQFF	TGCAGTGCTAGAGAGGGGCCCAGGGAGCAGTTCTTC
TRBV7-8	few	16	TRBD1	TRBJ2-7	CASSRPGTALTYEQYF	TGTGCCAGCAGCCGACCCGGGACAGCCTTAACCTACGAGCAGTACTTC
TRBV7-7	many	13	-	TRBJ2-3	CASSLGRADTQYF	TGTGCTAGCAGCTTGGGGCGGGCAGATACGCAGTATTTT
TRBV6-6	many	14	TRBD1	TRBJ2-7	CASSPGQGGFEQYF	TGTGCCAGCAGCCCGGGACAGGGGGGATTCGAGCAGTACTTC
TRBV12-3/TRBV12-4	few	15	TRBD1	TRBJ2-5	CASSLGQGYSETQYF	TGTGCCAGCAGTTTGGGACAGGGGTATTCGGAGACCCAGTACTTC
TRBV5-8	few	17	TRBD1	TRBJ2-3	CASSLARGQRSTDTQYF	TGTGCCAGCAGCTTGGCCAGGGGACAGAGAAGCACAGATACGCAGTATTTT
TRBV4-2	few	14	-	TRBJ1-5	CASSQEGSNQPQHF	TGTGCCAGCAGCCAAGAAGGGAGCAATCAGCCCCAGCATTTT
TRBV3-1	-	13	TRBD2	TRBJ2-3	CAVQRGRTDTQYF	TGTGCCGTCCAGCGGGGCCGTACAGATACGCAGTATTTT
TRBV12-5	many	13	-	TRBJ2-1	CASGFGGDNEQFF	TGTGCTAGTGGTTTTGGCGGGGACAATGAGCAGTTCTTC
TRBV29-1	-	12	-	TRBJ1-2	CSGRVNDYGYTF	TGCAGCGGGAGGGTGAACGACTATGGCTACACCTTC
TRBV6-2/TRBV6-3	few	13	TRBD2	TRBJ2-3	CASRSGITDTQYF	TGTGCCAGCAGAAGCGGGATTACAGATACGCAGTATTTT
TRBV7-6	-	13	-	TRBJ2-7	CASSKTGAGEQYF	TGTGCCAGCAGCAAAACGGGCGCCGGAGAGCAGTACTTC
TRBV7-7	-	13	TRBD1	TRBJ2-1	CASSLGQGGEQFF	TGTGCTAGCAGCTTAGGACAGGGGGGGGAGCAGTTCTTC
TRBV5-1	few	14	TRBD1	TRBJ1-3	CASRDRAGGNTIYF	TGCGCCAGCAGGGACAGGGCGGGCGGAAACACCATATATTTT
TRBV7-2	-	13	-	TRBJ2-1	CASSLYNADEQFF	TGTGCCAGCAGCTTGTACAACGCCGATGAGCAGTTCTTC
TRBV6-2/TRBV6-3	many	14	-	TRBJ2-3	CASSYSTSTDTQYF	TGTGCCAGCAGTTACTCGACTAGCACAGATACGCAGTATTTT
TRBV3-1	few	16	-	TRBJ2-1	CASSQDTGSAYNEQFF	TGTGCCAGCAGCCAAGATACGGGATCAGCCTACAATGAGCAGTTCTTC
TRBV7-9	few	12	-	TRBJ2-6	CASTSGANVLTF	TGTGCCAGTACCTCTGGGGCCAACGTCCTGACTTTC
TRBV7-9	medium-sized	14	-	TRBJ1-6	CASSLEQYNSPLHF	TGTGCCAGCAGCTTAGAACAGTATAATTCACCCCTCCACTTT
TRBV7-2	-	14	TRBD1	TRBJ1-3	CASGQDYSGNTIYF	TGTGCCAGCGGACAGGATTACTCTGGAAACACCATATATTTT
TRBV29-1	few	15	TRBD1	TRBJ1-2	CSVLAWTGAFYGYTF	TGCAGCGTTTTGGCCTGGACAGGAGCCTTCTATGGCTACACCTTC
TRBV7-2	many	16	TRBD1	TRBJ2-3	CASSRMGQGSGDTQYF	TGTGCCAGCAGCCGCATGGGACAGGGGAGTGGAGATACGCAGTATTTT
TRBV29-1	-	14	-	TRBJ2-3	CSVDMGWSTDTQYF	TGCAGCGTTGATATGGGCTGGTCGACAGATACGCAGTATTTT
TRBV6-1	many	13	TRBD1	TRBJ2-7	CASARDRNYEQYF	TGTGCCAGCGCCCGGGACAGAAACTACGAGCAGTACTTC
TRBV5-6	many	15	-	TRBJ2-1	CASSLIRGSYNEQFF	TGTGCCAGCAGCTTGATAAGGGGCTCCTACAATGAGCAGTTCTTC
TRBV29-1	few	12	TRBD2	TRBJ2-7	CSPTSGTHEQYF	TGCAGCCCCACTAGCGGGACCCACGAGCAGTACTTC